The rows below give T cell receptor beta chains drawn from one sample of a study of control samples from healthy donors and cancer patients. Sequencing was performed with immunoSEQ multiplex PCR; in TCRdb, only in-frame clones are kept and a portion is missing. The table has some 130,000 clones, around 90% seen once. The sequencing input was blood. Receptors were obtained from a man aged 35 to 55 in good health. Each CDR3 is given with its conserved first and last residue. D genes are given only for firm matches. Some rows mark clone size as missing; the rest say once, few, many or name a class of expanded clone.

clone_size,v_call,cdr3_length,d_call,j_call,cdr3_nt,cdr3_aa
.,TRBV5-5,16,TRBD1,TRBJ1-2,TGTGCCAGCAGCTTGGCTGGGGGACAGCAATACTATGGCTACACCTTC,CASSLAGGQQYYGYTF
.,TRBV15,13,.,TRBJ1-5,TGTGCCACCTCTACGATGGTCAATCAGCCCCAGCATTTT,CATSTMVNQPQHF
.,TRBV9,12,.,TRBJ2-5,TGTGCCAGCAGCGTAGACAGCAAGACCCAGTACTTC,CASSVDSKTQYF
.,TRBV6-1,16,.,TRBJ2-5,TGTGCCAGCAGTGAATATCTTACCGGGACCGAAGAGACCCAGTACTTC,CASSEYLTGTEETQYF
.,TRBV6-5,13,TRBD1,TRBJ2-7,TGTGCCAGCAGGAGACAGGGGAACTACGAGCAGTACTTC,CASRRQGNYEQYF
.,TRBV5-1,14,TRBD2,TRBJ2-5,TGCGCCAGCAGCTTGACTAGCGGAGAAGAGACCCAGTACTTC,CASSLTSGEETQYF
once,TRBV4-1,17,TRBD2,TRBJ2-7,TGCGCCAGCAGCGACGGACTAGCGGCGAGAAGCTCCTACGAGCAGTACTTC,CASSDGLAARSSYEQYF
.,TRBV5-4,14,.,TRBJ1-4,TGTGCCAGCAGCCTCCCCGGGACGGATGAAAAACTGTTTTTT,CASSLPGTDEKLFF
.,TRBV27,14,TRBD1,TRBJ2-4,TGTGCCAGCAGGGACAGGGGAGGCAAAAACATTCAGTACTTC,CASRDRGGKNIQYF
.,TRBV7-9,14,.,TRBJ2-5,TGTGCCAGCAGCGCCCAACAGGGTGGGGAGACCCAGTACTTC,CASSAQQGGETQYF
.,TRBV5-1,15,TRBD1,TRBJ2-7,TGCGCCAGCAACACTGACGGCAGGGGGACCTACGAGCAGTACTTC,CASNTDGRGTYEQYF
.,TRBV5-4,16,TRBD2,TRBJ2-1,TGTGCCAGCAGCTTGTTCGGGGGGGGCCCCTACAATGAGCAGTTCTTC,CASSLFGGGPYNEQFF
.,TRBV15,15,.,TRBJ2-7,TGTGCCACCAGCAGGGGTCAAGGGGGTACCTACGAGCAGTACTTC,CATSRGQGGTYEQYF
.,TRBV27,14,.,TRBJ1-5,TGTGCCAGCAGTTTATGGGGAGGGCATCAGCCCCAGCATTTT,CASSLWGGHQPQHF
.,TRBV10-3,12,.,TRBJ1-1,TGTGCCATCAGTGAGCCGGACAGCGGAGCTTTCTTT,CAISEPDSGAFF
.,TRBV27,16,TRBD2,TRBJ2-3,TGTGCCAGCAGTCCCCGACTAGCGGCTAACACAGATACGCAGTATTTT,CASSPRLAANTDTQYF
.,TRBV5-4,16,.,TRBJ1-3,TGTGCCAGCAGCTTGGCGGACCCAACTTACGGAAACACCATATATTTT,CASSLADPTYGNTIYF
.,TRBV28,10,.,TRBJ1-2,TGTGCCAGCAGAAAGCAGGGCTACACCTTC,CASRKQGYTF
.,TRBV19,16,TRBD1,TRBJ1-4,TGTGCCAGTAGTAAAGGACAGGGATTAGTCAAGGAAAAACTGTTTTTT,CASSKGQGLVKEKLFF
.,TRBV27,16,TRBD1,TRBJ2-7,TGTGCCAGCAGATCCTACCACAGGGGGAGGTCCTACGAGCAGTACTTC,CASRSYHRGRSYEQYF
.,TRBV9,17,.,TRBJ2-1,TGTGCCAGCAGCCGGAACCAGGCACGCCAGTATTACAATGAGCAGTTCTTC,CASSRNQARQYYNEQFF
.,TRBV1,12,.,TRBJ2-7,TGCACCAGCGCGGGACTTATCTACGAGCAGTACTTC,CTSAGLIYEQYF
.,TRBV6-2/TRBV6-3,16,.,TRBJ2-5,TGTGCCAGCAGTTACTCTAGGACCGATAAACAAGAGACCCAGTACTTC,CASSYSRTDKQETQYF
.,TRBV6-5,14,.,TRBJ1-4,TGTGCCAGCGTACCCCCGGGGGGGAATGAAAAACTGTTTTTT,CASVPPGGNEKLFF
.,TRBV20-1,14,.,TRBJ2-5,TGCAGTGCTAGTCTGGGGGCGGGCCAAGAGACCCAGTACTTC,CSASLGAGQETQYF
.,TRBV28,13,.,TRBJ1-2,TGTGCCAGCAGTATACAGACAGTCTATGGCTACACCTTC,CASSIQTVYGYTF
once,TRBV5-1,15,TRBD1,TRBJ2-7,TGCGCCAGCAGGCTGACAGGGACGCCTATCGACGAGCAGTACTTC,CASRLTGTPIDEQYF
.,TRBV29-1,13,.,TRBJ2-5,TGCAGCGTGCAGGGTAGCGCCCAAGAGACCCAGTACTTC,CSVQGSAQETQYF
once,TRBV3-1/TRBV3-2,20,TRBD1,TRBJ1-4,TGTGCCAGCAGCCAAGCCCTGACAGGGGGGATCCCCACAACTAATGAAAAACTGTTTTTT,CASSQALTGGIPTTNEKLFF
.,TRBV2,16,.,TRBJ2-6,TGTGCCAGCAGGACGTTGGTAGGGCGGGGGGCCAACGTCCTGACTTTC,CASRTLVGRGANVLTF
.,TRBV5-1,14,.,TRBJ1-3,TGCGCCAGCAGCGCGGGAGGCTCTGGAAACACCATATATTTT,CASSAGGSGNTIYF
.,TRBV10-1,13,.,TRBJ2-1,TGCGCCAGCGGGCAGGGGGGCCGCGATGAGCAGTTCTTC,CASGQGGRDEQFF
.,TRBV19,14,.,TRBJ1-1,TGTGCCAGTACCCCACACCGGGACCTCACAGCAGCTTTCTTT,CASTPHRDLTAAFF
.,TRBV29-1,14,.,TRBJ2-1,TGCAGCGTTGGGAGAGTCGGGTCTTACAATGAGCAGTTCTTC,CSVGRVGSYNEQFF
once,TRBV27,14,TRBD1,TRBJ1-2,TGTGCCAGCGGCCAAAGGGACAGGGGGCTTGGCTACACCTTC,CASGQRDRGLGYTF
.,TRBV3-1/TRBV3-2,12,TRBD1,TRBJ1-2,TGTGCCAGTAAACAGGGGGCCAGCCTTTACACCTTC,CASKQGASLYTF
.,TRBV9,17,TRBD2,TRBJ2-3,TGTGCCAGCAGCGTGCGCTCTCTAGCGGGGGGTACAGATACGCAGTATTTT,CASSVRSLAGGTDTQYF
.,TRBV6-1,15,.,TRBJ1-1,TGTGCCAGCAGTGAAGAGGACAGCCCGGGGACTGAAGCTTTCTTT,CASSEEDSPGTEAFF
.,TRBV10-2,13,.,TRBJ1-1,TGCGCCAGCAAGGAGGGACTGAACACTGAAGCTTTCTTT,CASKEGLNTEAFF
.,TRBV2,12,.,TRBJ2-5,TGTGCCAGCGCCAAGGGGCGCGAGACCCAGTACTTC,CASAKGRETQYF
.,TRBV6-5,13,TRBD1,TRBJ1-2,TGTGCCAGCAGTAAGACAGGGGCTTATGGCTACACCTTC,CASSKTGAYGYTF
.,TRBV10-1,13,.,TRBJ2-1,TGCGCCAGCAGTGTCGGACAATACAATGAGCAGTTCTTC,CASSVGQYNEQFF
.,TRBV12-3/TRBV12-4,13,.,TRBJ1-5,TGTGCCAGCAGTTTGTCAGGTCTCCAGCCCCAGCATTTT,CASSLSGLQPQHF
.,TRBV7-9,15,TRBD2,TRBJ2-1,TGTGCCAGCAGCTCAAGCGGGGGGGCGATCAATGAGCAGTTCTTC,CASSSSGGAINEQFF
.,TRBV19,16,TRBD2,TRBJ2-7,TGTGCCAGTAGTATGAATGGCGGGGGGACCTCCTACGAGCAGTACTTC,CASSMNGGGTSYEQYF
.,TRBV29-1,12,.,TRBJ1-2,TGCAGCGTTGGTCGGGGGCTGGATGGCTACACCTTC,CSVGRGLDGYTF
once,TRBV6-5,14,TRBD1,TRBJ1-6,TGTGCCAGCAAACAGGGGCCCCCAGGCTCACCCCTCCACTTT,CASKQGPPGSPLHF
.,TRBV6-6,13,.,TRBJ2-2,TGTGCCACCTCGGGGGCGGTAGGCGGGGAGCTGTTTTTT,CATSGAVGGELFF
once,TRBV27,14,.,TRBJ1-1,TGTGCCAGCAGTTTGGGGATCCCGAACACTGAAGCTTTCTTT,CASSLGIPNTEAFF
once,TRBV5-4,14,TRBD2,TRBJ2-3,TGTGCCAGCAGCTTGGCGGGGGGGGCAGATACGCAGTATTTT,CASSLAGGADTQYF
.,TRBV6-2/TRBV6-3,14,.,TRBJ2-7,TGTGCCAGCAGCCAGCCGAGAGGATATTACGAGCAGTACTTC,CASSQPRGYYEQYF
.,TRBV12-3/TRBV12-4,11,.,TRBJ1-1,TGTGCCACCGCGGCCGGTCCAGAAGCTTTCTTT,CATAAGPEAFF
once,TRBV7-9,16,TRBD2,TRBJ2-1,TGTGCCAGCAGCCCATTGGGCGGGGGGGCCTCGGGTGAGCAGTTCTTC,CASSPLGGGASGEQFF
.,TRBV5-1,16,TRBD1,TRBJ1-4,TGCGCCAGCACCCAGGGGGCGACTGCTTCTAATGAAAAACTGTTTTTT,CASTQGATASNEKLFF
.,TRBV4-1,18,.,TRBJ2-1,TGCGCCAGCAGCCACTACGGACAGCACCCTACTCCCTACAATGAGCAGTTCTTC,CASSHYGQHPTPYNEQFF